This T cell receptor (beta chain) is from a study of T-cell reconstitution after alpha-beta-depleted transplantation in children. Construction of the TCRbeta library involved unique molecular identifiers. TCRdb fed the PCR reads into MiXCR, producing one record per CDR3 protein. The sample shows 250,000 to 300,000 distinct CDR3 sequences, about 9.4% of them seen only once. J was trimmed by 7 bases and V by 7 bases; bases with no gene match: 18. The germline CDR1 and CDR2 sequences are MNHNS and SASEGT. The length of the CDR3 is 17 residues. Study-wide results and limits: A year had passed since transplant, and T-cell counts and diversity by then came mostly from newly produced T cells. After transplant, high TCRbeta diversity at day 60 in some patients arose from surviving recipient T cells and thymic progenitors. The study reportedly traced alpha-beta T cells about two months after transplant to several hundred expanded graft clones.

Ten or more counts support this clonotype. The target antigen is unknown. The input for sequencing was PBMCs, taken before TCRalphabeta/CD19-depleted stem cell transplant. This sequence joins TRBV6-1 and TRBJ2-1; 8 nucleotides agree with TRBD2. The sequence was collected from a boy in the first two years of life with acute myeloid leukemia, due to receive a stem cell transplant. This chain's CDR3 is CASTERMGLGFLNEQFF. The DNA of the CDR3 is TGTGCCAGCACCGAAAGGATGGGACTAGGTTTTCTGAATGAGCAGTTCTTC.